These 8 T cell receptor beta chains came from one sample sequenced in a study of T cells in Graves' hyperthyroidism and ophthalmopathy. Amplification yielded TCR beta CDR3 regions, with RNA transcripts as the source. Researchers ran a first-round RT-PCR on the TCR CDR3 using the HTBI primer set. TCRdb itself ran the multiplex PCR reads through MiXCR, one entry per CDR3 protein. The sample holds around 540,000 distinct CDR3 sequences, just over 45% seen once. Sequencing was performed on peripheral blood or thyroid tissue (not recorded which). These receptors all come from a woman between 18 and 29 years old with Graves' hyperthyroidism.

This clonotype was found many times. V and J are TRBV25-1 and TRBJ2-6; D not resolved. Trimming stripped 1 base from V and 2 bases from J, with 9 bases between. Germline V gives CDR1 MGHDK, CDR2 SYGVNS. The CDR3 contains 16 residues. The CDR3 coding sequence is TGTGCCAGCAGTGAATCTGGTAGGGCTGGGGCCAACGTCCTGACTTTC. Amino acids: CASSESGRAGANVLTF.

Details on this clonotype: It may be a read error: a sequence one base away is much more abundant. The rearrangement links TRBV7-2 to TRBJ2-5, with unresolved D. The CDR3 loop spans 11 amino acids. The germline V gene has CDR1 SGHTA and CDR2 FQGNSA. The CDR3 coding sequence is TGTGCCAGCAGCGCACTGGAGACCCAGCACTTC. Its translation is CASSALETQHF.

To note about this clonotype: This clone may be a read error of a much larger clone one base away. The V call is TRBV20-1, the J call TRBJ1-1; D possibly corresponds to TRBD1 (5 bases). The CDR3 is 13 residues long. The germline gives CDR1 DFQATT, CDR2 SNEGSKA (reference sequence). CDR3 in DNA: TGCAGTGCTAGGAAACAGGCGAACACTGAAGCTTCCTTT. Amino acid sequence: CSARKQANTEASF.

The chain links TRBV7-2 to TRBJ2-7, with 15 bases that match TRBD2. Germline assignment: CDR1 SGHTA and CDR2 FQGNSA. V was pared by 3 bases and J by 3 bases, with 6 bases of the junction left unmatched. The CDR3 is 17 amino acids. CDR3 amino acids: CASSFRRTSGRGYEQYF. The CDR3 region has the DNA TGTGCCAGCAGCTTCCGAAGGACTAGCGGGAGGGGCTACGAGCAGTACTTC.

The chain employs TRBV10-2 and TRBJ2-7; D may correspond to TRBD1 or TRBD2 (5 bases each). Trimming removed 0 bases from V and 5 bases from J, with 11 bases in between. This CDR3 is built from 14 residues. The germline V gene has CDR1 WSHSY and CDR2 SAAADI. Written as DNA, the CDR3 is TGCGCCAGCAGTGAGTCGTCAGGGACCAACGAGCAGTACTTC. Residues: CASSESSGTNEQYF.

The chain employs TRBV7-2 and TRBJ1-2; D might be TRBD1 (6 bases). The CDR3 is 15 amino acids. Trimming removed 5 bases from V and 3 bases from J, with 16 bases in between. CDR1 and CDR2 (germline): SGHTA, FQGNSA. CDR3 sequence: CASSSFRGADYGYTF. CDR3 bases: TGTGCCAGCAGCAGTTTCAGGGGAGCGGACTATGGCTACACCTTC.

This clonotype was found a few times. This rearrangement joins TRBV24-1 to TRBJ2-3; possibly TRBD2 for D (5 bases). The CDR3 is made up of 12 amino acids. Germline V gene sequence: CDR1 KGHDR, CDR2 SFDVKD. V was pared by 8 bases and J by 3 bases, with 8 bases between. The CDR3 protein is CATMGGTDTQYF. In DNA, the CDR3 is TGTGCCACCATGGGCGGGACAGATACGCAGTATTTT.

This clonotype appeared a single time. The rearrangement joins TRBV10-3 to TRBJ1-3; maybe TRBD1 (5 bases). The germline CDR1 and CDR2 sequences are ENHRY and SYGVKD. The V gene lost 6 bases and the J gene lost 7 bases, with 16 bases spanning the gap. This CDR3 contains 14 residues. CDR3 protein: CAISLGVGSNTIYF. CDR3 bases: TGTGCCATCAGCCTGGGGGTTGGTTCGAACACCATATATTTT.